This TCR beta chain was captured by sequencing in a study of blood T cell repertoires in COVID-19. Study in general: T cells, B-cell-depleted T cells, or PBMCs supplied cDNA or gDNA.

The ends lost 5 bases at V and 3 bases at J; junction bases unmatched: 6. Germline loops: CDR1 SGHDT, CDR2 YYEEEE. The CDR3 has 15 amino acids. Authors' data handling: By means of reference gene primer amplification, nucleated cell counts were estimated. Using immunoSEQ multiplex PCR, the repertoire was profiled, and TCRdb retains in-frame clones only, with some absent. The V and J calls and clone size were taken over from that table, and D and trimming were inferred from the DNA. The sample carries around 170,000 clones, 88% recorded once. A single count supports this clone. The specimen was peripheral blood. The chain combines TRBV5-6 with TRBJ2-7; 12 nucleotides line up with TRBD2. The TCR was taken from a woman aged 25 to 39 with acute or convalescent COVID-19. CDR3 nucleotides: TGTGCCAGCAGAAGGACTAGCGGGACCGTCTACGAGCAGTACTTC. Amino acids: CASRRTSGTVYEQYF. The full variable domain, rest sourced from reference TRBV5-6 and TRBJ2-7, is DAGVTQSPTHLIKTRGQQVTLRCSPKSGHDTVSWYQQALGQGPQFIFQYYEEEERQRGNFPDRFSGHQFPNYSSELNVNALLLGDSALYLCASRRTSGTVYEQYFGPGTRLTVT.